Described below is a single T cell receptor beta chain sequence and its context. No antigen is known for it. V lost 7 bases and J 5 bases, leaving 11 bases between the germline ends. Germline V gene data show CDR1 as SQVTM and CDR2 as ANQGSEA. The CDR3 has 12 amino acids. A second about 6 to 12 cycle PCR used barcoded and J-beta primers. Per sample, CDR3-containing paired-end reads numbered at least 3 million. MiXCR was run by TCRdb on the 5' RACE reads, yielding one entry per CDR3 protein. The data show roughly 800,000 distinct CDR3 sequences, 55% to 75% seen once. The authors isolated at least 7 million PBMCs per sample. The data were obtained in a study of blood T cells in healthy people across ages. Background on the study: Through template switching, about one barcoded beta molecule was captured per two T cells, as measured in model experiments. Study findings and constraints: TCR beta diversity, measured per million T cells, fell in a roughly linear way with age.

Sequences were obtained from blood. The chain has TRBV29-1 and TRBJ1-4, with a tentative D call TRBD1 (5 bases). The receptor was derived from a man aged 25 to 45 in good health. The CDR3 here is CSAGDGNEKLFF. As DNA, the CDR3 is TGCAGCGCTGGGGACGGCAATGAAAAACTGTTTTTT.